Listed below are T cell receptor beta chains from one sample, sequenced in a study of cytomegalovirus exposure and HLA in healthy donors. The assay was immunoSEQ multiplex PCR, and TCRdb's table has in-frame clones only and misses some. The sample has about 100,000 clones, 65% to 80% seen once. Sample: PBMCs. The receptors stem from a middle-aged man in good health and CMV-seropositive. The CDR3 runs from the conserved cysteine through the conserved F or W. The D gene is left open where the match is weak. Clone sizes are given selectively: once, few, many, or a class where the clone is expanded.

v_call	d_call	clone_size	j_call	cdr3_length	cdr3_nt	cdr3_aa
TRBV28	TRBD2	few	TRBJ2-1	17	TGTGCCAGCCAGAGGACTAGCGGGATCTCCTCCTACAATGAGCAGTTCTTC	CASQRTSGISSYNEQFF
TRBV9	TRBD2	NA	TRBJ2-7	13	TGTGCCAGCAGCCTGGCGGGAGGGGCCGAGCAGTACTTC	CASSLAGGAEQYF
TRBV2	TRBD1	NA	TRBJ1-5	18	TGTGCCAGCAGTGTTATAAGGGACAGGACTTATAGCAATCAGCCCCAGCATTTT	CASSVIRDRTYSNQPQHF
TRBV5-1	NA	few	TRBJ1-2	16	TGCGCCAGCAGCTTGGCATTTGGGCACACTAACTATGGCTACACCTTC	CASSLAFGHTNYGYTF
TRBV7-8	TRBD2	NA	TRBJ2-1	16	TGTGCCAGCAGCCCTCTAGCGGGAGGGTCCTACAATGAGCAGTTCTTC	CASSPLAGGSYNEQFF
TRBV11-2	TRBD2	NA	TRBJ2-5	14	TGTGCCAGCAGCTCGGGGACTAGCGGGGAGACCCAGTACTTC	CASSSGTSGETQYF
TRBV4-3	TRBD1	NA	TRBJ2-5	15	TGCGCCAGCAGCCCCCACACAGGGGTGGTGGAGACCCAGTACTTC	CASSPHTGVVETQYF
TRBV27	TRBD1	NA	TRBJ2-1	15	TGTGCCAGCAGTGCAGGGACAGAGATTTACAATGAGCAGTTCTTC	CASSAGTEIYNEQFF
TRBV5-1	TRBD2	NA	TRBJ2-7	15	TGCGCCAGCAGCTCCGGGGGGGGCCCCTACTACGAGCAGTACTTC	CASSSGGGPYYEQYF
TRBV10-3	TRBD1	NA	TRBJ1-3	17	TGTGCCATCAGTGAGGACGACGGGACAGGGAGTGGAAACACCATATATTTT	CAISEDDGTGSGNTIYF
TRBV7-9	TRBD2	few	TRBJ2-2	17	TGTGCCAGCAGCTTCTATGGACTAGCGGGTCTTAAGCGGGAGCTGTTTTTT	CASSFYGLAGLKRELFF
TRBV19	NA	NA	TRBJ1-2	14	TGTGCCAGTAGTCCTAACCCCAGGGTGGAGGGCTACACCTTC	CASSPNPRVEGYTF
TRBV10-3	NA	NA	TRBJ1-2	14	TGTGCCATCACCGAGACGACAGTCAACTATGGCTACACCTTC	CAITETTVNYGYTF
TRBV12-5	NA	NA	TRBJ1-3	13	TGTGCTAGTGGTCCCTCGGGTGGAAACACCATATATTTT	CASGPSGGNTIYF
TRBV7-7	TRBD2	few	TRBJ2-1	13	TGTGCTAGCAGCTCCGCCGGGAGGGATGAGCAGTTCTTC	CASSSAGRDEQFF